This T cell receptor (beta chain) was observed in a study of CD8+ T cells in alopecia areata. At the level of the study: Patients in the treated group were given tofacitinib by mouth, 5 to 10 mg twice a day.

Following RNA extraction, reverse transcription yielded cDNA that acted as the sequencing template. Here immunoSEQ multiplex PCR was the method, and the copy in TCRdb shows in-frame clones only, minus some. Among more than 95,000 clones, about 40% were seen once, and the ten largest hold 1% to 1.5%. The sample consisted of CD4+ T cells sorted from blood. The sequence derives from a human donor with alopecia areata.

Here the CDR3 reads CASSPQDRVGTGELFF. The CDR3 DNA is TGTGCCAGCAGCCCGCAGGACAGGGTCGGAACCGGGGAGCTGTTTTTT. The chain couples TRBV11-2 to TRBJ2-2, with 8 bases lining up with TRBD1. V trimming: 5 bases; J trimming: 5 bases; junction bases outside the gene matches: 10. Germline loops: CDR1 SGHAT, CDR2 FQNNGV. The CDR3 sequence is 16 residues long.